Sequencing of this T cell receptor beta chain was carried out in a study of blood T cell repertoires in COVID-19. Study summary: T cells, B-cell-depleted T cells, or PBMCs supplied cDNA or gDNA.

There are 15 residues in the CDR3. Germline lookup yields CDR1 LGHDT and CDR2 YNNKEL (reference sequence). V lost 5 bases and J lost 4; bases outside the gene matches: 8. The repertoire was sequenced with immunoSEQ multiplex PCR; TCRdb's copy has only in-frame clones and lacks some. In the table there are roughly 250,000 clones, roughly 80% of which are singletons. Sequenced: peripheral blood. The chain uses TRBV3-1 (or the pseudogene TRBV3-2) and TRBJ1-2, with TRBD1 identical over 9 bases. This clonotype was sampled from a woman of 80 years or more with active or convalescent COVID-19. The CDR3 region has the DNA TGTGCCAGCAGCTACCTGGGACAGGGCGTCTATGGCTACACCTTC. Amino acids: CASSYLGQGVYGYTF.